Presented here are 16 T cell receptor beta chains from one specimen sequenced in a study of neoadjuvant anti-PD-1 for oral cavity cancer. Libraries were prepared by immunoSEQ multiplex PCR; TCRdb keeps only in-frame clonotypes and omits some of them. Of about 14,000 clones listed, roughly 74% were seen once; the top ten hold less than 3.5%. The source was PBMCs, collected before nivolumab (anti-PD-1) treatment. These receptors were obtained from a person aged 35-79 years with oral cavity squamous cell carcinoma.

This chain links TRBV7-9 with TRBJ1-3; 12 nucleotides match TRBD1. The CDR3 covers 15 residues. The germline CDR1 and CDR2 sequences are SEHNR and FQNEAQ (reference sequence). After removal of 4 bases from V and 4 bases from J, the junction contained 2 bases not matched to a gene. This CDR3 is CASSWGTGGGNTIYF. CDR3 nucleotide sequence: TGTGCCAGCAGCTGGGGGACAGGGGGCGGAAACACCATATATTTT.

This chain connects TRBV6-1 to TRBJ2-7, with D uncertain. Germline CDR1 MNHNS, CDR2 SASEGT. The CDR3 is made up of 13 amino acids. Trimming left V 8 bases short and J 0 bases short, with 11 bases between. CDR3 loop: CASSPQFSYEQYF. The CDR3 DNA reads TGTGCCAGCTCTCCGCAGTTCTCCTACGAGCAGTACTTC.

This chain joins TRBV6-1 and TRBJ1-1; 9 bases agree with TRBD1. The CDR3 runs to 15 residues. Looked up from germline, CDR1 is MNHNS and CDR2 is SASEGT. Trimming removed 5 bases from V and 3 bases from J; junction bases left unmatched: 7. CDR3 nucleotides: TGTGCCAGCAGTAGTATACAGGGGGCGGACACTGAAGCTTTCTTT. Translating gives CASSSIQGADTEAFF.

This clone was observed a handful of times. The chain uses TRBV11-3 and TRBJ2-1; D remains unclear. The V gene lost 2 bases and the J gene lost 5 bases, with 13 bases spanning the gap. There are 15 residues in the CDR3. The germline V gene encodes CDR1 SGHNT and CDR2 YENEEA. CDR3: CASSLTSVEHNEQFF. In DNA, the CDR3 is TGTGCCAGCAGCTTAACGTCCGTAGAACACAATGAGCAGTTCTTC.

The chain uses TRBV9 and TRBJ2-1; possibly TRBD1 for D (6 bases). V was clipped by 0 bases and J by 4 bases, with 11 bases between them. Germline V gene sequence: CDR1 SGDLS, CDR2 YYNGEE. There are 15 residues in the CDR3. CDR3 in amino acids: CASSVGPGTYNEQFF. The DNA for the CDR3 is TGTGCCAGCAGCGTAGGCCCTGGGACATACAATGAGCAGTTCTTC. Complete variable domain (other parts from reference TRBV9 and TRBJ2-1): DSGVTQTPKHLITATGQRVTLRCSPRSGDLSVYWYQQSLDQGLQFLIQYYNGEERAKGNILERFSAQQFPDLHSELNLSSLELGDSALYFCASSVGPGTYNEQFFGPGTRLTVL.

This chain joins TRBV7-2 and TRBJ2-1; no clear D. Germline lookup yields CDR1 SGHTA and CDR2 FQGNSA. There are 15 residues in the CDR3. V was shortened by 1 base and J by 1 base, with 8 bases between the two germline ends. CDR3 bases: TGTGCCAGCAGCTTAGTCTTCGGATCCTACAATGAGCAGTTCTTC. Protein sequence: CASSLVFGSYNEQFF.

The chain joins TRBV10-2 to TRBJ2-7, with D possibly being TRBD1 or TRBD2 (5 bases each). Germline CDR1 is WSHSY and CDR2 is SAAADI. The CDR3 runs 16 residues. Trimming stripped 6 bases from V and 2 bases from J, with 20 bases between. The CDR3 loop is CASSPTGTDGTYEQYF. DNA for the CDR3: TGCGCCAGCAGCCCGACCGGGACCGATGGGACCTACGAGCAGTACTTC.

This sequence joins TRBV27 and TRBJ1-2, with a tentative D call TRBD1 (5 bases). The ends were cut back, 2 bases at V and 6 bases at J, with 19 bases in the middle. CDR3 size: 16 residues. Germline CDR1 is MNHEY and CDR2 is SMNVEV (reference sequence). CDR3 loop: CASSLGFIRDRNGYTF. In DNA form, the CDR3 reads TGTGCCAGCAGTTTAGGATTTATTCGGGACCGCAATGGCTACACCTTC.

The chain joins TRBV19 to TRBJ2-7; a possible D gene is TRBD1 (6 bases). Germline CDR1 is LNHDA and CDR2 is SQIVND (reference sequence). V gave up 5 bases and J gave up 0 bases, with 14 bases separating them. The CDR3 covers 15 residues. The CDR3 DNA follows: TGTGCCAGTAGTCCTAGTCGGACAGCCTCCTACGAGCAGTACTTC. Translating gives CASSPSRTASYEQYF.

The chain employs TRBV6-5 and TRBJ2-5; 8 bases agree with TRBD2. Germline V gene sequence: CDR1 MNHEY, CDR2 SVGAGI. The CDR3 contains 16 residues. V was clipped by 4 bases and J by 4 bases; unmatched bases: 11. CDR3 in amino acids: CASSSYAGGGRETQYF. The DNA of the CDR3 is TGTGCCAGCAGTTCCTACGCCGGCGGGGGGCGAGAGACCCAGTACTTC.

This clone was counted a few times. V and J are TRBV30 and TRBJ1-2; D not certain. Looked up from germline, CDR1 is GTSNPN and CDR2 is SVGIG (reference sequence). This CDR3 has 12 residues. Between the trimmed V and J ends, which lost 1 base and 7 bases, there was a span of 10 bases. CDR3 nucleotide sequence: TGTGCCTGGAGTGCGGCGGTGGGTGGCTACACCTTC. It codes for CAWSAAVGGYTF.

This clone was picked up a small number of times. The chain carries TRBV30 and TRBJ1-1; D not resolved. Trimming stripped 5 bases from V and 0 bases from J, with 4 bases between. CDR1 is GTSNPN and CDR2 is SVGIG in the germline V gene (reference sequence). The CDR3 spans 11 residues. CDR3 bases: TGTGCCTGGGGGGTGAACACTGAAGCTTTCTTT. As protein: CAWGVNTEAFF.

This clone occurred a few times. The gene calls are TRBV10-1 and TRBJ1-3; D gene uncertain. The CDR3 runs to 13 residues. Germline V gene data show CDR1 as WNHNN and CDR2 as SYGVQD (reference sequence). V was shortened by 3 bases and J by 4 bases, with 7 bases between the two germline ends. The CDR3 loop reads CASSEGRGNTIYF. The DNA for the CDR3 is TGCGCCAGCAGTGAAGGGCGAGGAAACACCATATATTTT.

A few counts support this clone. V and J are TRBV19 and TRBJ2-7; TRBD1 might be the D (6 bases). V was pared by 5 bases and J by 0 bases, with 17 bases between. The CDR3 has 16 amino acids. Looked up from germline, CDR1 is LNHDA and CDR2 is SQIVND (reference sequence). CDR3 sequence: CASSLGTRTSSYEQYF. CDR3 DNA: TGTGCCAGTAGTCTTGGGACACGGACGAGCTCCTACGAGCAGTACTTC.

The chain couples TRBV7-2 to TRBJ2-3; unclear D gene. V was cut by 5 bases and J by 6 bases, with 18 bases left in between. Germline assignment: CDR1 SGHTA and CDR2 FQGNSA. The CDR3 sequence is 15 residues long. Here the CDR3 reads CASSPGLGLADTQYF. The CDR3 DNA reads TGTGCCAGCAGCCCCGGCTTAGGATTGGCGGATACGCAGTATTTT.

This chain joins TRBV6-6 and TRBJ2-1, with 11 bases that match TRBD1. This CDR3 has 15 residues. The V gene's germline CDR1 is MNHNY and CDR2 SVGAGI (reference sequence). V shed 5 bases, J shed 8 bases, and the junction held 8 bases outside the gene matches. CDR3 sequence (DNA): TGTGCCAGCAGTAACCCCGGGACAGGGGGTTATGAGCAGTTCTTC. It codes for CASSNPGTGGYEQFF.